Following are 5 T cell receptor beta chains from one sample sequenced in a study of blood T cell repertoires in COVID-19. TCRdb's table, derived via immunoSEQ multiplex PCR, lists solely in-frame clones and lacks some. The table has 200,000 or so clones, 80% to 90% seen once. Input material: peripheral blood. The receptors were sampled from a woman older than 75 with COVID-19, enrolled during active disease.

The chain joins TRBV6-2 or TRBV6-3 to TRBJ1-2; no clear D gene. The CDR3 consists of 14 residues. Germline V lookup: CDR1 MNHEY, CDR2 SVGEGT. V was shortened by 2 bases and J by 4 bases, with 11 bases between the two germline ends. CDR3 sequence (DNA): TGTGCCAGCAGTTACCCAGGCAAGCCCTATGGCTACACCTTC. This gives the protein CASSYPGKPYGYTF.

Remarks on this clone: A read error may account for a junction end that differs from germline. The chain uses TRBV9 and TRBJ2-3; 9 bases are shared with TRBD2. The CDR3 has 14 residues. Germline loops: CDR1 SGDLS, CDR2 YYNGEE. The CDR3 region is CARSGGGGRNTQYF. The DNA for the CDR3 is TGTGCCCGCAGCGGCGGGGGGGGGAGAAATACGCAGTATTTT.

The chain has TRBV5-4 and TRBJ2-3; TRBD2 matches at 7 bases. Losses at the gene ends were 1 base for V and 1 base for J; bases not matched to a gene: 6. The CDR3 length is 16 residues. Germline V lookup: CDR1 SGHNT, CDR2 YYREEE (reference sequence). CDR3 region: CASSLLGGGGTDTQYF. The CDR3 bases are TGTGCCAGCAGCTTGTTAGGTGGGGGGGGCACAGATACGCAGTATTTT.

The rearrangement uses TRBV19 and TRBJ1-2, with TRBD1 identical over 8 bases. Unmatched junction bases numbered 1, after V lost 6 bases and J lost 7 bases. CDR3 size: 11 residues. Germline-derived CDR1 and CDR2 are LNHDA and SQIVND (reference sequence). CDR3 in DNA: TGTGCCAGTAGGGGACAGGCTGGCTACACCTTC. Residues: CASRGQAGYTF.

The chain employs TRBV6-1 and TRBJ1-6, with 9 nucleotides matching TRBD1. The trim removed 0 bases at V and 9 bases at J, leaving 6 bases unmatched. Germline V gene data show CDR1 as MNHNS and CDR2 as SASEGT. CDR3 length equals 16 residues. DNA of the CDR3: TGTGCCAGCAGTGAAGCTTATTGGGACAGGGTTTCACCCCTCCACTTT. It translates to CASSEAYWDRVSPLHF.